This T cell receptor beta chain was documented in a study of OX40 agonist ivuxolimab in advanced cancers. Study at large: The dose-escalation group included hepatocellular carcinoma, melanoma, renal cell carcinoma and head and neck cancer. Three individuals attained partial responses, comprising one hepatocellular carcinoma case and two cutaneous melanoma cases. A male proportion of more than 75% was recorded, with mean age approximately 60 years and range roughly 20 to 85. Findings and caveats of the study: Low normalized clonal expansion also occurred in some nonresponding patients.

The CDR3 loop spans 13 amino acids. Per the germline V gene, CDR1 is GTSNPN and CDR2 is SVGIG (reference sequence). The V and J ends lost 0 bases and 5 bases respectively, with 7 bases between them. About this clone: The antigen is undetermined.

TCRdb's table, derived via immunoSEQ multiplex PCR, lists solely in-frame clones and lacks some. The sample holds some 80,000 clones, 85% to 95% seen once. The clonotype comes from an adult with an advanced solid tumor such as melanoma, head and neck, liver or kidney cancer. This chain connects TRBV30 to TRBJ2-2; D is ambiguous. The sequenced sample was CD4+ or CD8+ T cells sorted from blood, obtained in a trial of the OX40 agonist ivuxolimab. The CDR3: CAWSVRVTGELFF. The DNA for the CDR3 is TGTGCCTGGAGTGTACGGGTAACCGGGGAGCTGTTTTTT.